This T cell receptor beta chain was recovered during a study of early T cells in non-severe SARS-CoV-2 infection. Whole-study context: Bulk RNA isolated from unsorted whole blood underwent sequencing; chains were not paired. Broader study findings: CD4 and private specificities were missed by VDJdb matching, which favored anti-spike CD8 responses.

The TCR library protocol was used to attach unique molecular identifiers. These identifiers were attached to individual cDNA molecules. TCRdb used MiXCR to reprocess the 5' RACE reads, holding one entry per CDR3 protein. The repertoire consists of around 80,000 distinct CDR3 sequences, with about 11% occurring once and the leading ten covering approximately 12%. In its sample, this clonotype was seen a few times. Its cognate antigen is unknown. The CDR3 length is 13 residues. V was cut by 5 bases and J by 3 bases, with 11 bases left in between. The germline CDR1 and CDR2 sequences are SGHAT and FQNNGV.

The receptor was derived from an adult who was a healthcare worker with PCR-confirmed SARS-CoV-2 infection or an uninfected control (not recorded which). This sample comprised whole blood, obtained at baseline. The rearrangement uses TRBV11-2 and TRBJ2-7; the D gene is possibly TRBD2 (5 bases). The CDR3 sequence is CASSRIEGYEQYF. The CDR3 DNA follows: TGTGCCAGCAGCCGTATAGAGGGCTACGAGCAGTACTTC.